The present T cell receptor (beta chain) was sequenced within a study of blood T cell repertoires in COVID-19. Turning to the study itself: The United States, Italy and Spain were the sources of the acute and convalescent COVID-19 samples. Sources were T cells, B-cell-depleted T cells, or PBMCs; the material itself was cDNA or gDNA.

The CDR3 has 16 amino acids. J gave up 1 base and V 0 bases, and 5 bases lay outside the gene matches. CDR1 and CDR2 from the germline V gene are SGDLS and YYNGEE. This clone appeared a single time. Under the authors' procedure: Amplification of reference gene primers was used by the study to estimate nucleated cell counts. The protocol was immunoSEQ multiplex PCR, while the TCRdb copy is restricted to in-frame clones and leaves out a portion. V, J and clone size reflect that table, while D and trimming were determined from the DNA. The sample carries 100,000 to 150,000 clones, around 86% recorded once.

The chain employs TRBV9 and TRBJ2-3, with TRBD1 matching over 7 bases. The sample was peripheral blood. This clonotype was sampled from a man at least 80 years old with active or convalescent COVID-19. The CDR3 loop is CASSVGGGQRTDTQYF. The CDR3 coding sequence is TGTGCCAGCAGCGTAGGAGGGGGACAGCGCACAGATACGCAGTATTTT.